The 16 T cell receptor beta chains below come from one sample, sequenced in a study of early T cells in non-severe SARS-CoV-2 infection. TCRdb itself ran the 5' RACE reads through MiXCR, one entry per CDR3 protein. Here the sample spans about 49,000 distinct CDR3 sequences, roughly 4% being singletons. Sequencing was carried out using whole blood. These receptors were obtained from an adult who was a healthcare worker with PCR-confirmed SARS-CoV-2 infection or an uninfected control (not recorded which).

J is TRBJ2-7 and V is TRBV15, with D possibly being TRBD1 (5 bases). Germline-derived CDR1 and CDR2 are LNHNV and YYDKDF (reference sequence). Trimming shortened V by 0 bases and J by 0 bases, and 6 bases separated the two germline ends. The CDR3 is 14 residues long. CDR3 nucleotides: TGTGCCACCAGCAGAGACAGGGCCTCCTACGAGCAGTACTTC. It is translated as CATSRDRASYEQYF.

This clonotype was recorded at least ten times. CDR3 sequence reads: CASSLGYAGQGYEQYF. In nucleotides, the CDR3 is TGTGCCAGCAGCTTAGGGTATGCTGGACAGGGCTACGAGCAGTACTTC. V usage is TRBV9 and J usage is TRBJ2-7; 8 bases line up with TRBD1. Germline trimming cut 4 bases from V and 3 bases from J; bases unmatched to any gene: 12. The CDR3 sequence is 16 residues long. CDR1 and CDR2 (germline): SGDLS, YYNGEE.

The chain couples TRBV2 to TRBJ1-4; the D gene is possibly TRBD1 (6 bases). The CDR3 runs to 13 residues. Germline loops: CDR1 SNHLY, CDR2 FYNNEI. V gave up 8 bases and J gave up 4 bases, with 11 bases separating them. The CDR3 DNA follows: TGTGCCAGCCACAGGGAAATTAATGAAAAACTGTTTTTT. This gives the protein CASHREINEKLFF.

There are many counts of this clonotype. This chain uses TRBV5-1 with TRBJ2-1, with D tentatively TRBD2 (5 bases). The ends were cut back, 4 bases at V and 9 bases at J, with 11 bases in the middle. The CDR3 is 12 amino acids. Germline CDR1 reads SGHRS; CDR2 reads YFSETQ. CDR3 DNA: TGCGCCAGCAGCGTCGCAGAGGGTGAGCAGTTCTTC. Amino acid sequence: CASSVAEGEQFF.

This clonotype was seen ten or more times. This chain links TRBV7-6 with TRBJ1-2, with TRBD1 matching over 7 bases. CDR3 length equals 13 residues. Germline V gene sequence: CDR1 SGHVS, CDR2 FNYEAQ. The V segment lost 1 base and the J segment 6 bases; nucleotides outside the gene matches: 2. The CDR3 DNA reads TGTGCCAGCAGCTTAGTGACAGGGAATGGCTACACCTTC. Translation gives CASSLVTGNGYTF.

The table lists this clonotype with many counts. The rearrangement links TRBV5-1 to TRBJ2-1, with 13 positions matching TRBD2. Germline lookup yields CDR1 SGHRS and CDR2 YFSETQ. This CDR3 has 16 amino acids. V shed 7 bases, J shed 0 bases, and the junction held 4 bases outside the gene matches. CDR3 loop: CASFRLAGGSYNEQFF. The CDR3 coding sequence is TGCGCCAGCTTTCGACTAGCGGGGGGCTCCTACAATGAGCAGTTCTTC.

This clonotype was detected a few times. The rearrangement uses TRBV7-3 and TRBJ2-3; the D call may be TRBD1 or TRBD2 (6 bases each). The CDR3 is 14 amino acids. V lost 2 bases, J lost 4 bases, and 10 bases lay in between. Per the germline V gene, CDR1 is SGHTA and CDR2 is FQGTGA. CDR3 DNA: TGTGCCAGCAGCTTATTGGGGGGCCCAGATACGCAGTATTTT. Encoded protein: CASSLLGGPDTQYF.

This clonotype was seen repeatedly, ten times or more. V is TRBV29-1 and J is TRBJ2-1; TRBD2 might be the D (6 bases). Germline V lookup: CDR1 SQVTM, CDR2 ANQGSEA. Trimming cost V 5 bases and J 5 bases, with 13 bases left between them. CDR3 length equals 13 residues. This CDR3 reads CSVRELDNNEQFF. The DNA of the CDR3 is TGCAGCGTTCGGGAGCTTGATAACAATGAGCAGTTCTTC.

This clonotype has a handful of counts. The V and J genes are TRBV20-1 and TRBJ1-4; TRBD1 is a possible D gene (6 bases). V shed 5 bases and J shed 7 bases, with 17 bases lying between them. The germline V gene has CDR1 DFQATT and CDR2 SNEGSKA (reference sequence). This CDR3 contains 14 residues. CDR3: CSAQGPPGREKLFF. The CDR3 DNA sequence: TGCAGTGCTCAGGGGCCTCCAGGGCGTGAAAAACTGTTTTTT.

This clonotype was seen only a few times. The CDR3 protein is CASSLGQGRYEQYF. In DNA, the CDR3 is TGTGCCAGCAGCTTAGGACAGGGGCGATACGAGCAGTACTTC. The chain joins TRBV7-2 to TRBJ2-7, with 8 nucleotides matching TRBD1. Trimming removed 1 base from V and 4 bases from J; junction bases left unmatched: 3. The CDR3 is made up of 14 amino acids. Germline CDR1 is SGHTA and CDR2 is FQGNSA.

A remark on this clonotype: This may arise from a read error, as a much more abundant clone is one base away. This chain connects TRBV3-1 to TRBJ1-1; a possible D gene is TRBD1 (6 bases). V lost 1 base and J lost 7, with 13 bases in between. CDR3 length: 14 amino acids. Germline V gives CDR1 LGHDT, CDR2 YNNKEL (reference sequence). The DNA for the CDR3 is TGTGCCAGCAGCCAAGTCTCCAGGGACATTGAAGCTTTCTTT. Protein sequence: CASSQVSRDIEAFF. The full variable domain, with the rest looked up from reference TRBV3-1 and TRBJ1-1, is DTAVSQTPKYLVTQMGNDKSIKCEQNLGHDTMYWYKQDSKKFLKIMFSYNNKELIINETVPNRFSPKSPDKAHLNLHINSLELGDSAVYFCASSQVSRDIEAFFGQGTRLTVV.

This clonotype was observed many times. This rearrangement joins TRBV3-1 to TRBJ1-2; D not resolved. Germline V CDR1 and CDR2: LGHDT, YNNKEL (reference sequence). V dropped 0 bases and J dropped 4 bases, with 3 bases sitting between them. There are 12 residues in the CDR3. CDR3 DNA: TGTGCCAGCAGCCAAGAAGCCTATGGCTACACCTTC. Translating it yields CASSQEAYGYTF.

J is TRBJ2-2 and V is TRBV12-3 or TRBV12-4; D not resolved. The CDR3 consists of 13 residues. V was trimmed by 8 bases and J by 6 bases, leaving 13 bases between them. The CDR3 here is CASRQILAGELFF. CDR3 in DNA: TGTGCCAGCCGTCAAATTCTGGCCGGGGAGCTGTTTTTT.

This clonotype was seen repeatedly, ten times or more. This chain uses TRBV29-1 with TRBJ1-1; no definite D call. The V gene's germline CDR1 is SQVTM and CDR2 ANQGSEA. The CDR3 runs 10 residues. Trimming pared 6 bases from V and 3 bases from J, leaving 5 bases between. CDR3 residues: CSVRDTEAFF. The DNA of the CDR3 is TGCAGCGTAAGGGACACTGAAGCTTTCTTT. Complete variable domain (other parts from reference TRBV29-1 and TRBJ1-1): SAVISQKPSRDICQRGTSLTIQCQVDSQVTMMFWYRQQPGQSLTLIATANQGSEATYESGFVIDKFPISRPNLTFSTLTVSNMSPEDSSIYLCSVRDTEAFFGQGTRLTVV.

This clonotype was picked up many times. The rearrangement links TRBV3-1 to TRBJ1-3; D remains unclear. CDR3 size: 12 residues. Germline V CDR1 and CDR2: LGHDT, YNNKEL (reference sequence). V was pared by 4 bases and J by 8 bases, with 9 bases between. CDR3 nucleotides: TGTGCCAGCAGCCGACTTGGGGACACCATATATTTT. This codes for CASSRLGDTIYF. The variable domain in full, completed from reference TRBV3-1 and TRBJ1-3, reads DTAVSQTPKYLVTQMGNDKSIKCEQNLGHDTMYWYKQDSKKFLKIMFSYNNKELIINETVPNRFSPKSPDKAHLNLHINSLELGDSAVYFCASSRLGDTIYFGEGSWLTVV.

This clonotype appeared a few times. V and J are TRBV7-9 and TRBJ2-2; D unresolved. CDR3 length equals 12 residues. CDR1 is SEHNR and CDR2 is FQNEAQ in the germline V gene (reference sequence). V was pared by 3 bases and J by 3 bases, with 2 bases between. CDR3 residues: CASSFDTGELFF. For the CDR3, the DNA is TGTGCCAGCAGCTTCGACACCGGGGAGCTGTTTTTT.